This T cell receptor beta chain emerged from a study of blood T cell repertoires in COVID-19. Study summary: Samples came from the United States, Italy and Spain, spanning acute and convalescent COVID-19.

As processed by the authors: Cell counts per sample came from amplifying reference gene primers. Sequencing used immunoSEQ multiplex PCR; TCRdb keeps in-frame clones, though not all of them. V and J calls and clone size are those listed in that table; D and trimming were worked out from the DNA. In the table there are approximately 99,000 clones, around four fifths of which are singletons. CDR1 is MDHEN, CDR2 SYDVKM, per germline. The CDR3 has 17 amino acids. The source material was peripheral blood. This rearrangement joins TRBV28 to TRBJ1-6; D might be TRBD1 (6 bases). The clonotype originates from a woman between 65 and 79 years old with acute or convalescent COVID-19. In nucleotides, the CDR3 is TGTGTCACAAGGGGGGGTTCAGGGTTCTCCTATAATTCACCCCTCCACTTT. Encoded protein: CVTRGGSGFSYNSPLHF.